This T cell receptor (beta chain) was captured in a study of PD-1 blockade in classical Hodgkin lymphoma. Looking at the study overall: Treatment was intravenous nivolumab, 3 mg/kg every 2 weeks, until progression.

Germline V gives CDR1 MRHNA, CDR2 SNTAGT. The V end lost 2 bases, the J end lost 3 bases, and 5 bases lay between the germline ends. This CDR3 is 12 amino acids long. Concerning this clone: Its antigen is not identified.

TCRdb keeps only in-frame clones here, not all; method: immunoSEQ multiplex PCR. The table includes 9,500 to 14,000 clones, approximately 88% detected once. All trial patients relapsed after autologous stem cell transplantation. Magnetic depletion of non-target cells from thawed PBMCs yielded purified CD8+ T cells. Responses achieved at best were complete response, partial response or progressive disease. Study conclusions and caveats: Among the patients, those starting nivolumab under 1 year after ASCT were excluded.

The specimen was CD8+ T cells from blood, collected at baseline. The clonotype was recovered from a human donor with classical Hodgkin lymphoma. The genes are TRBV6-4 and TRBJ2-7; D is undetermined. The CDR3 nucleotides read TGTGCCAGCAGTGACACCCTCTACGAGCAGTACTTC. Its protein is CASSDTLYEQYF.